These 30 T cell receptor beta chains originate from one sample sequenced in a study of blood T cell repertoires in COVID-19 (dated by TCRdb to the early 2020s). The library was produced with the immunoSEQ multiplex PCR assay. The immuneACCESS repertoire file appears here via TCRdb, limited to in-frame rearrangements. These files lack a portion of the clones; in checked studies, under half of the deficit traces to unresolved V genes, and the cause of the others is not known. In all, the sample holds a few hundred thousand clones, and 80% to 90% of those were seen once. Less than 2.5% of the sample is in the top ten clones. Sequences were obtained from PBMCs or T cells enriched from blood (not recorded which). These receptors all come from a man aged 25 to 45 who had recovered from COVID-19.

There are a few counts of this clone. V gene TRBV18 combines with J gene TRBJ1-1; 7 bases are a match to TRBD1. The V segment lost 3 bases and the J segment 2 bases; nucleotides outside the gene matches: 9. The CDR3 spans 16 residues. Germline V gene sequence: CDR1 KGHSH, CDR2 LQKENI. The CDR3 sequence is CASSPRQGTSNTEAFF. The DNA of the CDR3 is TGTGCCAGCTCACCCCGACAGGGTACTTCTAACACTGAAGCTTTCTTT.

The chain recombines TRBV2 with TRBJ1-2; 9 positions agree with TRBD1. The CDR3 extends over 15 amino acids. V lost 6 bases to trimming and J lost 5 bases; unmatched junction nucleotides: 10. From germline, CDR1 is SNHLY and CDR2 FYNNEI. Here the CDR3 reads CASSTLQGARYGYTF. The CDR3 bases are TGTGCCAGCAGCACCCTACAGGGGGCGCGTTATGGCTACACCTTC.

The rearrangement links TRBV24-1 to TRBJ1-2, with 7 bases lining up with TRBD1. The CDR3 loop spans 16 amino acids. The germline CDR1 and CDR2 sequences are KGHDR and SFDVKD. Trimming took 4 bases from V and 2 from J; bases not matched to a gene: 9. CDR3 region: CATSEGGQNLNYGYTF. The DNA for the CDR3 is TGTGCCACCAGTGAAGGGGGACAGAATTTAAACTATGGCTACACCTTC.

V usage is TRBV14 and J usage is TRBJ1-1, with 7 bases fitting TRBD1. Germline values: CDR1 SGHDN, CDR2 FVKESK. The CDR3 totals 15 residues. V dropped 0 bases and J dropped 6; count of bases not matched to a gene: 7. In DNA form, the CDR3 reads TGTGCCAGCAGCCAAGAGGTTACAGGGGCGGCTGAAGCTTTCTTT. Residues: CASSQEVTGAAEAFF.

The gene calls are TRBV3-1 (or the pseudogene TRBV3-2) and TRBJ2-5; D possibly corresponds to TRBD1 (6 bases). This CDR3 has 14 amino acids. Germline assignment: CDR1 LGHDT and CDR2 YNNKEL (reference sequence). V lost 0 bases and J 8 bases, leaving 13 bases between the germline ends. The CDR3 DNA is TGTGCCAGCAGCCAAGAGGCAGGGGTGGCAACCCAGTACTTC. Amino acids: CASSQEAGVATQYF.

This clone appeared once. V usage is TRBV7-2 and J usage is TRBJ1-1; D possibly corresponds to TRBD1 (5 bases). This CDR3 spans 14 amino acids. Germline V gene data show CDR1 as SGHTA and CDR2 as FQGNSA. V was trimmed by 6 bases and J by 4 bases, leaving 15 bases between them. The CDR3 DNA follows: TGTGCCAGCAGATCCGGGGGGACTGGCACTGAAGCTTTCTTT. Translation: CASRSGGTGTEAFF.

This chain links TRBV24-1 with TRBJ2-3, with D unclear. CDR1 and CDR2 from the germline V gene are KGHDR and SFDVKD. Trimming cost V 0 bases and J 3 bases, with 3 bases left between them. The CDR3 runs to 13 residues. The CDR3 nucleotides read TGTGCCACCAGTGATTTGCTAACAGATACGCAGTATTTT. Protein: CATSDLLTDTQYF.

This rearrangement joins TRBV5-1 to TRBJ2-2, with D perhaps matching TRBD2 (6 bases). The CDR3 consists of 15 residues. V was trimmed by 1 base and J by 7 bases, leaving 14 bases between them. Looked up from germline, CDR1 is SGHRS and CDR2 is YFSETQ. The CDR3 is CASSLRQGLGGELFF. The DNA of the CDR3 is TGCGCCAGCAGCTTGAGGCAGGGACTGGGCGGGGAGCTGTTTTTT.

This chain uses TRBV7-3 with TRBJ2-3; 7 bases agree with TRBD2. Germline CDR1 is SGHTA and CDR2 is FQGTGA. The V segment lost 1 base and the J segment 6 bases; nucleotides outside the gene matches: 1. The CDR3 runs 13 residues. CDR3 in DNA: TGTGCCAGCAGCTTAAATAGCGGGGATACGCAGTATTTT. Residues: CASSLNSGDTQYF.

This chain links TRBV10-1 with TRBJ2-1; 14 bases agree with TRBD2. The junction had 7 bases not matched to a gene; V was cut back by 4 bases and J by 8 bases. Per germline, CDR1 WNHNN and CDR2 SYGVQD (reference sequence). The CDR3 spans 16 residues. The CDR3 loop is CASSAGLAGGLDEQFF. In DNA, the CDR3 is TGCGCCAGCAGTGCCGGACTAGCGGGGGGACTCGATGAGCAGTTCTTC.

The genes are TRBV7-2 and TRBJ1-5; no reliable D call. The CDR3 runs to 13 residues. Trimming took 0 bases from V and 3 from J, leaving 3 bases between them. From germline, CDR1 is SGHTA and CDR2 FQGNSA. The CDR3 region is CASSLAFNQPQHF. The CDR3 coding sequence is TGTGCCAGCAGCTTAGCCTTCAATCAGCCCCAGCATTTT.

The V and J genes are TRBV19 and TRBJ1-2; 7 nucleotides align to TRBD1. The CDR3 is 13 amino acids. The germline V gene has CDR1 LNHDA and CDR2 SQIVND (reference sequence). J lost 5 bases, V lost 2 bases, and 2 bases had no gene match. The CDR3 nucleotides read TGTGCCAGTAGTATAACAGGGGAGTATGGCTACACCTTC. It codes for CASSITGEYGYTF.

The chain joins TRBV6-5 to TRBJ2-3, with 7 bases identical to TRBD1. The length of the CDR3 is 15 residues. The germline V gene has CDR1 MNHEY and CDR2 SVGAGI. The V and J ends lost 6 bases and 0 bases, in that order; junction bases with no gene match: 6. Here the CDR3 DNA reads TGTGCCAGCAGGGGACAGATTACTAGCACAGATACGCAGTATTTT. Translation: CASRGQITSTDTQYF.

This chain joins TRBV30 and TRBJ2-2, with D perhaps matching TRBD1 (5 bases). CDR1 and CDR2 from the germline V gene are GTSNPN and SVGIG (reference sequence). Trimming cost V 0 bases and J 4 bases, with 9 bases left between them. The CDR3 consists of 14 residues. Here the CDR3 reads CAWSVLRGTGELFF. The CDR3 nucleotides are TGTGCCTGGAGTGTACTAAGGGGCACCGGGGAGCTGTTTTTT.

This clone was seen only once. The chain recombines TRBV10-3 with TRBJ2-1; 8 bases match TRBD2. With V trimmed by 3 bases and J by 7 bases, 8 bases remained unmatched. The CDR3 totals 15 residues. CDR1 is ENHRY and CDR2 is SYGVKD in the germline V gene. CDR3 DNA sequence: TGTGCCATCAGTGAAGGTCGGGGGGGCGCGAATGAGCAGTTCTTC. Amino acid sequence: CAISEGRGGANEQFF.

The chain couples TRBV30 to TRBJ1-4; D remains ambiguous. This CDR3 spans 14 amino acids. The germline V gene encodes CDR1 GTSNPN and CDR2 SVGIG (reference sequence). V lost 2 bases and J lost 8, with 15 bases in between. In nucleotides, the CDR3 is TGTGCCTGGAGTAATCTCGGAACAGCCGAAAAACTGTTTTTT. Encoded protein: CAWSNLGTAEKLFF.

The J gene is TRBJ1-4, the V gene TRBV7-9; unclear D gene. The CDR3 loop spans 14 amino acids. Trimming stripped 2 bases from V and 5 bases from J, with 9 bases between. Germline lookup yields CDR1 SEHNR and CDR2 FQNEAQ (reference sequence). CDR3 in DNA: TGTGCCAGCAGCTTATCTCTCGGGAATGAAAAACTGTTTTTT. Translating gives CASSLSLGNEKLFF.

V usage is TRBV6-1 and J usage is TRBJ1-5; weak D call: TRBD1 (5 bases). V dropped 4 bases and J dropped 1 base, with 14 bases sitting between them. The CDR3 covers 16 residues. Germline assignment: CDR1 MNHNS and CDR2 SASEGT. CDR3 protein: CASSGREGRSNQPQHF. The DNA for the CDR3 is TGTGCCAGCAGTGGGCGGGAGGGGCGCAGCAATCAGCCCCAGCATTTT.

The CDR3 DNA reads as TGTGCCAGCAGCCAAGTGAGGGGGCGAGAGACCCAGTACTTC. Amino acid sequence: CASSQVRGRETQYF. V and J are TRBV3-1 (or the pseudogene TRBV3-2) and TRBJ2-5; 7 bases are a match to TRBD1. The germline V gene encodes CDR1 LGHDT and CDR2 YNNKEL (reference sequence). Germline trimming cut 1 base from V and 4 bases from J; bases unmatched to any gene: 3. The length of the CDR3 is 14 residues.

This rearrangement joins TRBV6-2 or TRBV6-3 to TRBJ1-1, with 7 bases aligning to TRBD1. This CDR3 comprises 15 residues. V trimming: 4 bases; J trimming: 10 bases; junction bases outside the gene matches: 15. Germline lookup yields CDR1 MNHEY and CDR2 SVGEGT. CDR3 coding DNA: TGTGCCAGCAGTTTCTCCCGCACAGGGGTACAGGGAGCTTTCTTT. It translates to CASSFSRTGVQGAFF.

The chain recombines TRBV2 with TRBJ1-5; 9 positions agree with TRBD1. With 6 bases clipped from V and 2 bases from J, the junction kept 2 bases outside the gene matches. Germline lookup yields CDR1 SNHLY and CDR2 FYNNEI. This CDR3 is built from 14 residues. CDR3 sequence (DNA): TGTGCCAGCAGACGGACAGGGGGCAATCAGCCCCAGCATTTT. Protein: CASRRTGGNQPQHF. Filled out from reference TRBV2 and TRBJ1-5, the complete variable domain reads EPEVTQTPSHQVTQMGQEVILRCVPISNHLYFYWYRQILGQKVEFLVSFYNNEISEKSEIFDDQFSVERPDGSNFTLKIRSTKLEDSAMYFCASRRTGGNQPQHFGDGTRLSIL.

V is TRBV5-1 and J is TRBJ1-2, with no clear D. This CDR3 contains 13 residues. With 2 bases removed from V and 4 bases from J, the gap between germline ends came to 9 bases. From germline, CDR1 is SGHRS and CDR2 YFSETQ. The CDR3 sequence is CASSFAGGYGYTF. CDR3 in DNA: TGCGCCAGCAGCTTTGCGGGCGGCTATGGCTACACCTTC.

The V and J genes are TRBV19 and TRBJ1-3, with 9 nucleotides matching TRBD1. CDR1 is LNHDA, CDR2 SQIVND, per germline (reference sequence). The CDR3 runs 16 residues. The V and J ends lost 6 bases and 1 base, in that order; junction bases with no gene match: 7. The DNA of the CDR3 is TGTGCCAGTAGCATAACCGGGACAGGGTCTGGAAACACCATATATTTT. Encoded protein: CASSITGTGSGNTIYF. The full variable domain, completed using reference TRBV19 and TRBJ1-3, is DGGITQSPKYLFRKEGQNVTLSCEQNLNHDAMYWYRQDPGQGLRLIYYSQIVNDFQKGDIAEGYSVSREKKESFPLTVTSAQKNPTAFYLCASSITGTGSGNTIYFGEGSWLTVV.

This chain links TRBV3-1 (or the pseudogene TRBV3-2) with TRBJ2-1; D is possibly TRBD2 (5 bases). CDR1 is LGHDT and CDR2 is YNNKEL in the germline V gene (reference sequence). The CDR3 has 14 amino acids. Trimming took 0 bases from V and 6 from J, leaving 9 bases between them. The CDR3 spells CASSQESSSNEQFF. The CDR3 bases are TGTGCCAGCAGCCAAGAGTCTAGCAGCAATGAGCAGTTCTTC.

This chain links TRBV4-3 with TRBJ2-3, with 10 bases identical to TRBD1. This CDR3 is 14 amino acids long. Trimming at V came to 4 bases and at J to 10 bases, leaving 8 bases not matched to a gene. From germline, CDR1 is LGHNA and CDR2 YSLEER. CDR3 nucleotide sequence: TGCGCCAGCAGCCGACAGGGGGCGGAGGGCGCGCAGTATTTT. Amino acids: CASSRQGAEGAQYF.

To note about this clone: Other DNA sequences within the sample encode an identical CDR3. V gene TRBV5-1 combines with J gene TRBJ1-3, with D uncertain. This CDR3 region has 14 residues. The germline V and J ends were trimmed by 0 bases and 3 bases, with 7 bases remaining between them. Germline CDR1 is SGHRS and CDR2 is YFSETQ. CDR3 protein: CASSLAGYGNTIYF. The CDR3 nucleotides are TGCGCCAGCAGCTTGGCCGGGTATGGAAACACCATATATTTT.

This sequence joins TRBV3-1 (or the pseudogene TRBV3-2) and TRBJ1-2; TRBD1 matches at 7 bases. Trimming took 6 bases from V and 8 from J; bases not matched to a gene: 9. Germline V gene data show CDR1 as LGHDT and CDR2 as YNNKEL (reference sequence). This CDR3 contains 13 residues. CDR3 DNA: TGTGCCAGCAGAGGAGGGGGCGAAGGCGGCTACACCTTC. Its protein product is CASRGGGEGGYTF.

This chain uses TRBV12-5 with TRBJ1-1; 8 bases fit TRBD1. CDR1 is LGHNT, CDR2 FRNRAP, per germline. Unmatched junction bases numbered 10, after V lost 0 bases and J lost 4 bases. This CDR3 spans 17 amino acids. The CDR3 reads CASGLVRLQGASTEAFF. The CDR3 DNA sequence: TGTGCTAGTGGTTTGGTAAGGTTGCAGGGGGCCAGCACTGAAGCTTTCTTT.

The J gene is TRBJ1-6, the V gene TRBV19; 9 positions match TRBD1. Germline CDR1 LNHDA, CDR2 SQIVND (reference sequence). V trimming: 4 bases; J trimming: 10 bases; junction bases outside the gene matches: 23. CDR3 length: 20 residues. The CDR3 loop is CASSTRSGTGTGGNRSPLHF. The CDR3 DNA reads as TGTGCCAGTAGTACCAGATCCGGGACAGGGACGGGTGGGAATCGATCACCCCTCCACTTT.

The gene calls are TRBV5-1 and TRBJ2-1, with TRBD1 as a possible D gene (6 bases). V lost 0 bases and J lost 2, with 12 bases in between. There are 16 residues in the CDR3. The germline gives CDR1 SGHRS, CDR2 YFSETQ. This CDR3 reads CASSLARDNTYNEQFF. In nucleotides, the CDR3 is TGCGCCAGCAGCTTGGCCAGGGACAACACCTACAATGAGCAGTTCTTC.